What follows are 21 T cell receptor beta chains derived from one specimen sequenced in a study of T cell clones after liver transplantation. Using immunoSEQ multiplex PCR, the repertoire was profiled, and TCRdb retains in-frame clones only, with some absent. The data show roughly 100,000 clones, about 88% seen once. The sample in question was CD4+ T cells from blood, obtained around 44 months after liver transplant. The receptors shown here come from a human patient who received a liver transplant. The T cells may come from the graft donor.

The V gene is TRBV7-8, the J gene TRBJ2-7, with D unresolved. Trimming cost V 2 bases and J 3 bases, with 5 bases left between them. This CDR3 spans 12 amino acids. Germline V gives CDR1 SGHVS, CDR2 FQNEAQ. CDR3: CASSLQGYEQYF. The CDR3 DNA is TGTGCCAGCAGCTTACAAGGCTACGAGCAGTACTTC.

This sequence joins TRBV7-2 and TRBJ1-6; D call uncertain. This CDR3 is built from 15 residues. Germline V gives CDR1 SGHTA, CDR2 FQGNSA. The ends were cut back, 8 bases at V and 2 bases at J, with 13 bases in the middle. For the CDR3, the DNA is TGTGCCAGCGGAGGGAGAGGGACCTATAATTCACCCCTCCACTTT. Its protein is CASGGRGTYNSPLHF.

The chain carries TRBV15 and TRBJ1-2; 7 bases agree with TRBD1. Germline values: CDR1 LNHNV, CDR2 YYDKDF (reference sequence). Losses at the gene ends were 1 base for V and 5 bases for J; bases not matched to a gene: 4. The CDR3 is 14 amino acids. For the CDR3, the DNA is TGTGCCACCAGCAGAGTTGGACAGGCATATGGCTACACCTTC. Its translation: CATSRVGQAYGYTF.

The rearrangement joins TRBV7-2 to TRBJ2-1; D unclear. The CDR3 extends over 13 amino acids. V lost 5 bases and J lost 5, with 10 bases in between. Germline CDR1 is SGHTA and CDR2 is FQGNSA. In nucleotides, the CDR3 is TGTGCCAGCAGCCCAGGACCAGACAATGAGCAGTTCTTC. Translating it yields CASSPGPDNEQFF.

The chain combines TRBV6-6 with TRBJ1-3; D uncertain. Trimming took 11 bases from V and 0 from J, leaving 17 bases between them. Germline V lookup: CDR1 MNHNY, CDR2 SVGAGI (reference sequence). The length of the CDR3 is 15 residues. Here the CDR3 DNA reads TGTGCCGCCCAAGGCAGGCGCAACTCTGGAAACACCATATATTTT. Its protein product is CAAQGRRNSGNTIYF.

This clone was seen just once. The gene calls are TRBV7-3 and TRBJ2-1; TRBD2 aligns across 12 bases. Trimming at V came to 5 bases and at J to 0 bases, leaving 14 bases not matched to a gene. The germline gives CDR1 SGHTA, CDR2 FQGTGA. This CDR3 is 20 amino acids long. The CDR3 coding sequence is TGTGCCAGCAGCCTAAACTCGCCGGGACTAGCGGGCCTCTCCTACAATGAGCAGTTCTTC. It yields the protein CASSLNSPGLAGLSYNEQFF.

The rearrangement joins TRBV6-5 to TRBJ1-1, with D unclear. The CDR3 contains 13 residues. The V gene lost 8 bases and the J gene lost 1 base, with 11 bases spanning the gap. The germline gives CDR1 MNHEY, CDR2 SVGAGI. CDR3 DNA: TGTGCCAGCCAGTCTACAGCGAACACTGAAGCTTTCTTT. This codes for CASQSTANTEAFF.

This chain uses TRBV7-9 with TRBJ1-1; 7 bases are a match to TRBD1. The V segment lost 1 base and the J segment 5 bases; nucleotides outside the gene matches: 7. Germline V lookup: CDR1 SEHNR, CDR2 FQNEAQ (reference sequence). The length of the CDR3 is 15 residues. In nucleotides, the CDR3 is TGTGCCAGCAGCTTAGAGGGGGCGGCCTCGACTGAAGCTTTCTTT. It specifies CASSLEGAASTEAFF. The complete variable domain, with remaining parts taken from reference TRBV7-9 and TRBJ1-1, reads DTGVSQNPRHKITKRGQNVTFRCDPISEHNRLYWYRQTLGQGPEFLTYFQNEAQLEKSRLLSDRFSAERPKGSFSTLEIQRTEQGDSAMYLCASSLEGAASTEAFFGQGTRLTVV.

The rearrangement links TRBV19 to TRBJ1-1; perhaps TRBD1 as D (5 bases). The CDR3 is 15 amino acids. Germline CDR1 LNHDA, CDR2 SQIVND (reference sequence). The V end was cut by 1 base, the J end by 0 bases, with 9 bases between. The CDR3 nucleotides are TGTGCCAGTAGTATAGTGGGGGTGATGAACACTGAAGCTTTCTTT. This translates into CASSIVGVMNTEAFF.

The CDR3 nucleotides read TGTGCCAGCAGCCCCGGGACTCTGGCGGGCTACACCTTC. Protein product: CASSPGTLAGYTF. V and J are TRBV7-8 and TRBJ1-2, with D possibly TRBD1 on 5 matching bases. Germline loops: CDR1 SGHVS, CDR2 FQNEAQ. The CDR3 spans 13 residues. Trimming took off 5 bases at V and 8 bases at J, with 15 bases between the two ends.

The V and J genes are TRBV5-1 and TRBJ2-5; D gene unclear. Germline values: CDR1 SGHRS, CDR2 YFSETQ. There are 16 residues in the CDR3. V gave up 0 bases and J gave up 2 bases, with 14 bases separating them. The chain's CDR3 is CASSLVGSYLQETQYF. The CDR3 bases are TGCGCCAGCAGCTTGGTAGGCAGCTACCTACAAGAGACCCAGTACTTC.

V gene TRBV5-5 combines with J gene TRBJ1-4; TRBD1 might be the D (5 bases). V dropped 6 bases and J dropped 7 bases, with 13 bases sitting between them. Germline V CDR1 and CDR2: SGHKS, YYEKEE (reference sequence). The CDR3 has 13 residues. The CDR3 loop reads CASNHGTVEKLFF. For the CDR3, the DNA is TGTGCCAGCAACCATGGGACGGTTGAAAAACTGTTTTTT. The full variable domain, completed using reference TRBV5-5 and TRBJ1-4, is DAGVTQSPTHLIKTRGQQVTLRCSPISGHKSVSWYQQVLGQGPQFIFQYYEKEERGRGNFPDRFSARQFPNYSSELNVNALLLGDSALYLCASNHGTVEKLFFGSGTQLSVL.

The chain couples TRBV5-4 to TRBJ2-7; D possibly corresponds to TRBD1 (6 bases). Germline values: CDR1 SGHNT, CDR2 YYREEE (reference sequence). The CDR3 has 15 residues. Between the trimmed V and J ends, which lost 4 bases and 3 bases, there was a span of 17 bases. The CDR3 DNA reads as TGTGCCAGCAGCCAGGGGACCGCTGGGAACTACGAGCAGTACTTC. It is translated as CASSQGTAGNYEQYF.

The V and J genes are TRBV28 and TRBJ1-1; TRBD1 matches 8 bases. This CDR3 spans 14 amino acids. CDR1 is MDHEN and CDR2 is SYDVKM in the germline V gene. J lost 1 base, V lost 6 bases, and 4 bases had no gene match. The CDR3 spells CASRPGGANTEAFF. CDR3 in DNA: TGTGCCAGCAGGCCAGGGGGCGCGAACACTGAAGCTTTCTTT.

This clone was detected a few times. V is TRBV4-3 and J is TRBJ1-6; D is uncertain. Germline V gives CDR1 LGHNA, CDR2 YSLEER. Trimming removed 1 base at V and 7 bases at J, with 2 bases between. This CDR3 is built from 12 residues. Written as DNA, the CDR3 is TGCGCCAGCAGCCAAGCCAATTCACCCCTCCACTTT. Encoded protein: CASSQANSPLHF.

This clone was seen a handful of times. The rearrangement uses TRBV4-2 and TRBJ2-5; D unclear. CDR1 is LGHNA, CDR2 YNFKEQ, per germline. The length of the CDR3 is 14 residues. Trimming shortened V by 0 bases and J by 2 bases, and 7 bases separated the two germline ends. The CDR3 bases are TGTGCCAGCAGCCAAGATACCGGGCAAGAGACCCAGTACTTC. Amino acids: CASSQDTGQETQYF.

J is TRBJ2-3 and V is TRBV7-2; 10 bases align to TRBD2. Germline values: CDR1 SGHTA, CDR2 FQGNSA. CDR3 length: 16 amino acids. The junction had 3 bases not matched to a gene; V was cut back by 3 bases and J by 0 bases. Here the CDR3 reads CASSLGSGGSTDTQYF. The DNA of the CDR3 is TGTGCCAGCAGCTTGGGTAGCGGGGGGAGCACAGATACGCAGTATTTT.

The chain couples TRBV19 to TRBJ1-2; tentatively, D is TRBD1 (5 bases). Germline V gene lookup returns CDR1 LNHDA and CDR2 SQIVND (reference sequence). Trimming shortened V by 4 bases and J by 5 bases, and 20 bases separated the two germline ends. The CDR3 is made up of 16 amino acids. CDR3 sequence reads: CASSRPEQALNYGYTF. DNA of the CDR3: TGTGCCAGTAGTAGGCCTGAACAGGCACTAAATTATGGCTACACCTTC.

The chain carries TRBV13 and TRBJ1-2; 7 bases are a match to TRBD1. Germline loops: CDR1 PRHDT, CDR2 FYEKMQ (reference sequence). The CDR3 is 14 amino acids. Trimming cost V 3 bases and J 8 bases; bases outside gene matches: 9. The CDR3 nucleotides are TGTGCCAGCAGCTTCCGACAGGGTGGAAGAGGCTACACCTTC. Encoded protein: CASSFRQGGRGYTF.

This rearrangement joins TRBV19 to TRBJ2-2; D gene uncertain. CDR3 length equals 14 residues. Germline V CDR1 and CDR2: LNHDA, SQIVND (reference sequence). Trimming removed 8 bases from V and 1 base from J, with 11 bases in between. CDR3 in DNA: TGTGCCAGTGGTAAAGAGGTGAACACCGGGGAGCTGTTTTTT. Its protein product is CASGKEVNTGELFF.

As regards this clone: Other DNA variants within this sample encode the same CDR3. The chain is built from TRBV27 and TRBJ2-4, with TRBD2 identical over 7 bases. Germline V gives CDR1 MNHEY, CDR2 SMNVEV (reference sequence). The junction had 2 bases not matched to a gene; V was cut back by 9 bases and J by 0 bases. The CDR3 is 13 residues long. The CDR3 loop is CASREGAKNIQYF. For the CDR3, the DNA is TGTGCCAGTAGGGAGGGAGCCAAAAACATTCAGTACTTC.